A single sample is the source of the 13 T cell receptor beta chains below, sequenced in a study of T cell changes during pregnancy in multiple sclerosis. Repertoires were generated with immunoSEQ multiplex PCR, while TCRdb's copy carries only in-frame clones and drops some. The sample lists about 20,000 clones, 88% occurring once. Sequenced material: CD8+ T cells from peripheral blood mononuclear cells, taken in the third trimester of pregnancy. The receptors here all came from a female donor in good health, enrolled as a control in a pregnancy study.

Only one count was recorded for this clone. V and J are TRBV4-3 and TRBJ2-1; 8 bases line up with TRBD2. CDR1 and CDR2 from the germline V gene are LGHNA and YSLEER. This CDR3 is 14 amino acids long. J was trimmed by 4 bases and V by 8 bases; bases with no gene match: 7. CDR3 region: CASRGGGGYNEQFF. As DNA, the CDR3 is TGCGCCAGCCGGGGGGGAGGGGGGTACAATGAGCAGTTCTTC.

CDR3 DNA: TGTGCCACTCGACAAGGTTTGTCCTACGAGCAGTACTTC. It codes for CATRQGLSYEQYF. The genes are TRBV2 and TRBJ2-7, with D hard to call. Trimming left V 10 bases short and J 1 base short, with 14 bases between. The CDR3 totals 13 residues. Per the germline V gene, CDR1 is SNHLY and CDR2 is FYNNEI.

This chain links TRBV19 with TRBJ2-2; TRBD2 matches 7 bases. V lost 1 base, J lost 6 bases, and 5 bases stayed unmatched. Germline assignment: CDR1 LNHDA and CDR2 SQIVND (reference sequence). The CDR3 length is 15 residues. The chain's CDR3 is CASSIGGGVPGELFF. The CDR3 DNA reads as TGTGCCAGTAGTATAGGGGGAGGGGTCCCCGGGGAGCTGTTTTTT.

The chain uses TRBV28 and TRBJ1-5; 7 nucleotides match TRBD1. V shed 5 bases and J 15 bases; nucleotides not matched to a gene: 10. The CDR3 runs 12 residues. Per germline, CDR1 MDHEN and CDR2 SYDVKM. CDR3: CASSPPRGPLHF. In DNA form, the CDR3 reads TGTGCCAGCAGTCCACCGAGGGGGCCCTTGCATTTT.

The chain recombines TRBV6-1 with TRBJ2-5; 9 bases fit TRBD2. Per germline, CDR1 MNHNS and CDR2 SASEGT. Germline trimming cut 6 bases from V and 0 bases from J; bases unmatched to any gene: 8. The CDR3 is made up of 16 amino acids. CDR3: CASSEPLAGYQETQYF. CDR3 bases: TGTGCCAGCAGCGAACCTCTAGCGGGGTACCAAGAGACCCAGTACTTC.

This sequence joins TRBV28 and TRBJ1-3, with 7 bases matching TRBD1. This CDR3 is built from 16 residues. From germline, CDR1 is MDHEN and CDR2 SYDVKM. V lost 6 bases, J lost 2 bases, and 10 bases stayed unmatched. The CDR3 sequence is CASSGPQGTAGNTIYF. CDR3 coding DNA: TGTGCCAGCAGCGGACCCCAGGGGACAGCTGGAAACACCATATATTTT.

This chain joins TRBV7-9 and TRBJ1-5; D is unresolved. Germline V gene data show CDR1 as SEHNR and CDR2 as FQNEAQ (reference sequence). This CDR3 is built from 12 residues. The V end was cut by 4 bases, the J end by 4 bases, with 5 bases between. CDR3 coding DNA: TGTGCCAGCAGCTGGCAAAATCAGCCCCAGCATTTT. Its translation is CASSWQNQPQHF.

This rearrangement joins TRBV30 to TRBJ1-5; D is ambiguous. Trimming stripped 2 bases from V and 11 bases from J, with 16 bases between. The CDR3 runs to 13 residues. Germline-derived CDR1 and CDR2 are GTSNPN and SVGIG (reference sequence). This CDR3 is CAWSQKFSETQHF. CDR3 nucleotide sequence: TGTGCCTGGAGTCAAAAGTTCTCCGAGACCCAGCATTTT.

CDR3 loop: CAWIPWGSTITSYTF. For the CDR3, the DNA is TGTGCCTGGATCCCTTGGGGCTCCACCATCACAAGCTACACCTTC. V usage is TRBV30 and J usage is TRBJ1-2; D perhaps matches TRBD1 (5 bases). The V gene lost 4 bases and the J gene lost 9 bases, with 24 bases spanning the gap. This CDR3 has 15 amino acids. Germline loops: CDR1 GTSNPN, CDR2 SVGIG (reference sequence).

CDR3 DNA sequence: TGTGCCAGCAGCCCCCACCCGCGGGAGGCCTACGAGCAGTACTTC. Its protein is CASSPHPREAYEQYF. The chain uses TRBV11-1 and TRBJ2-7; 8 positions match TRBD2. The junction had 8 bases not matched to a gene; V was cut back by 5 bases and J by 2 bases. The CDR3 is made up of 15 amino acids. Per the germline V gene, CDR1 is SGHAT and CDR2 is FQDESV (reference sequence).

V usage is TRBV7-8 and J usage is TRBJ1-5; 7 bases line up with TRBD1. The germline V gene encodes CDR1 SGHVS and CDR2 FQNEAQ. With V trimmed by 1 base and J by 0 bases, 3 bases remained unmatched. The CDR3 is 16 residues long. The CDR3 nucleotides are TGTGCCAGCAGCTTAGAACAGGGGAATAGCAATCAGCCCCAGCATTTT. This codes for CASSLEQGNSNQPQHF.

The rearrangement uses TRBV11-2 and TRBJ1-5; TRBD1 might be the D (6 bases). Germline loops: CDR1 SGHAT, CDR2 FQNNGV. With 3 bases removed from V and 2 bases from J, the gap between germline ends came to 11 bases. CDR3 length: 15 amino acids. Here the CDR3 DNA reads TGTGCCAGCAGCTTGTCCAGGGGAGGCAATCAGCCCCAGCATTTT. Protein product: CASSLSRGGNQPQHF.

The chain links TRBV5-1 to TRBJ2-4; D is possibly TRBD1 (5 bases). The V and J ends lost 5 bases and 1 base respectively, with 10 bases between them. This CDR3 is built from 14 residues. Germline lookup yields CDR1 SGHRS and CDR2 YFSETQ. The CDR3 sequence: CASSLPGAKNIQYF. CDR3 bases: TGCGCCAGCAGTCTTCCAGGGGCCAAAAACATTCAGTACTTC.